This T cell receptor (beta chain) comes out of a study of blood T cell repertoires in COVID-19. Whole-study context: Sources were T cells, B-cell-depleted T cells, or PBMCs; the material itself was cDNA or gDNA.

The table came from immunoSEQ multiplex PCR; TCRdb's copy has only in-frame clones and leaves some out. The sample contains tens of thousands of clones, approximately 87% of which appear only once. CDR1 is SGDLS, CDR2 YYNGEE, per germline. Trimming stripped 5 bases from V and 1 base from J, with 12 bases between. The CDR3 totals 14 residues. The chain is built from TRBV9 and TRBJ2-5; D may be TRBD2 (5 bases). This clonotype was sampled from a human donor in a cohort sampled during active COVID-19. The sequenced material came from peripheral blood. The CDR3 here is CASSPEGVQETQYF. For the CDR3, the DNA is TGTGCCAGCAGTCCAGAGGGCGTCCAAGAGACCCAGTACTTC.